This T cell receptor beta chain was documented in a study of OX40 agonist ivuxolimab in advanced cancers. Study-wide context: Cohort: 75% to 90% men, mean age 60, aged about 20 to 85.

The repertoire was sequenced with immunoSEQ multiplex PCR; TCRdb's copy has only in-frame clones and lacks some. The sample has approximately 76,000 clones; 85% are singletons. In its sample, this clone was seen a few times. What it recognizes is unknown. Germline assignment: CDR1 LGHNA and CDR2 YNFKEQ. V gave up 3 bases and J gave up 3 bases, with 10 bases separating them. This CDR3 is built from 14 residues. Study conclusions and caveats: Clones of CD4+ and CD8+ blood T cells grew by week 6 at doses of 0.1 to 3.0 mg/kg.

This sequence originates from an adult with an advanced solid tumor such as melanoma, head and neck, liver or kidney cancer. The chain joins TRBV4-2 to TRBJ2-3; D remains ambiguous. Sequences were derived from CD4+ or CD8+ T cells sorted from blood, sampled in a trial of the OX40 agonist ivuxolimab. In DNA, the CDR3 is TGTGCCAGCAGCCATGGAGAGTTTACAGATACGCAGTATTTT. Amino acid sequence: CASSHGEFTDTQYF.